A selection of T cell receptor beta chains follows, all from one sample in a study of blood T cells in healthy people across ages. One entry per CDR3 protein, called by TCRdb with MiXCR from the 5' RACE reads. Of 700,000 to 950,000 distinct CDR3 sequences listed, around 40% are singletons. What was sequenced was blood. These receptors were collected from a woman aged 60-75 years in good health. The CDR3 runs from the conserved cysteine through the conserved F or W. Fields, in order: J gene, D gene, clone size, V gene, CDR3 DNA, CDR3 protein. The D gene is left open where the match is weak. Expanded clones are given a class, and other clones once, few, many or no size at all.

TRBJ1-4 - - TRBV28 TGTGCCAGCTGGGGAGCTTCCTCAACTAATGAAAAACTGTTTTTT CASWGASSTNEKLFF
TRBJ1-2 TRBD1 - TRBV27 TGTGCCAGCAGTTTATCAGTAGGGGGCGGCTATGGCTACACCTTC CASSLSVGGGYGYTF
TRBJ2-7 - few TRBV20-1 TGCAGTGCTGGTACAGGCTACGAGCAGTACTTC CSAGTGYEQYF
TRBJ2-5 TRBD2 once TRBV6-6 TGTGCCAGCAGGCGGACTAGCGGGGATTACGGGCAGTACTTC CASRRTSGDYGQYF
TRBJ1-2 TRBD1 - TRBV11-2 TGTGCCAGCAGCCCCCCTCAGGGGGCTGGGGGCTACACCTTC CASSPPQGAGGYTF
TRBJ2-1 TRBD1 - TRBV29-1 TGCAGCGTTGAGCCCGACAGGGGGAGCTCCTACAATGAGCAGTTCTTC CSVEPDRGSSYNEQFF
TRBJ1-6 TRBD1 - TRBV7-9 TGTGCCAGCAGCCCGCCGGGACAGGGATCTTCACCCCTCCACTTT CASSPPGQGSSPLHF
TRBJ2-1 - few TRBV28 TGTGCCAGCCGGTCCCCCGGGGGCCACAATGAGCAGTTCTTC CASRSPGGHNEQFF
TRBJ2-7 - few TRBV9 TGTGCCAGCAGCGTAGTTGGCGGACCCTACAATGAGCAGTACTTC CASSVVGGPYNEQYF
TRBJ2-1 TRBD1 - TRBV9 TGTGCCAGCAGCGTCAGGGACAGGAATTACAATGAGCAGTTCTTC CASSVRDRNYNEQFF
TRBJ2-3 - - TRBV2 TGTGCCAGCAGACTTTCGGATACGCAGTATTTT CASRLSDTQYF
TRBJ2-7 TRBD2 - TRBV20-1 TGCAGTGCTAGGGTACTAGCGGGAGCCTACGAGCAGTACTTC CSARVLAGAYEQYF
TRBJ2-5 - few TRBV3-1 TGTGCCAGCAGTCGCCGCAGCCAAGAGACCCAGTACTTC CASSRRSQETQYF
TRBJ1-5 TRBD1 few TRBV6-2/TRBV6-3 TGTGCCAGCAGGGCCACAGGGGGCCGTCAGCCCCAGCATTTT CASRATGGRQPQHF
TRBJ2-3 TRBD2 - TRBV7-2 TGTGCCAGCAGCCTCCGGGAGGGAAGAACAGATACGCAGTATTTT CASSLREGRTDTQYF
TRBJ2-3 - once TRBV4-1 TGCGCCAGCAGCCAAGACGTCGCCGCCCCTACGCAGTATTTT CASSQDVAAPTQYF